This is a list of T cell receptor beta chains from one sample in a study of immune evolution from preneoplasia to lung adenocarcinoma. Assay used: immunoSEQ multiplex PCR; TCRdb lists only in-frame clones, some missing. This repertoire shows 7,400 or so clones, around 81% found once; its top ten account for 6% to 8%. Source material: FFPE adjacent normal lung tissue. The receptor set was obtained from a person aged 70 to 85 with lung adenocarcinoma. CDR3s include the opening cysteine and the closing phenylalanine or tryptophan. Each record gives: J gene, D gene, clone size, V gene, CDR3 DNA, CDR3 protein. The D gene is left open where the match is weak. Only part of the rows carry a size: once, few, many, or a class if the clone is expanded.

j_gene: TRBJ2-3; d_gene: TRBD2; abundance: .; v_gene: TRBV11-1; CDR3nt: TGTGCCAGCAGCCCGTTAGCGGGGGGCACAGATACGCAGTATTTT; CDR3aa: CASSPLAGGTDTQYF
j_gene: TRBJ1-2; d_gene: .; abundance: medium-sized; v_gene: TRBV29-1; CDR3nt: TGCAGCGTTGGGGGTGTAGGTGACTATGGCTACACCTTC; CDR3aa: CSVGGVGDYGYTF
j_gene: TRBJ2-3; d_gene: .; abundance: .; v_gene: TRBV28; CDR3nt: TGTGCCAGCAGCCGGAGGGGGACGGGAGCAGATACGCAGTATTTT; CDR3aa: CASSRRGTGADTQYF
j_gene: TRBJ1-6; d_gene: .; abundance: .; v_gene: TRBV2; CDR3nt: TGTGCCAGCATCTGGGAGGGGCCACCCCTCCACTTT; CDR3aa: CASIWEGPPLHF
j_gene: TRBJ1-2; d_gene: .; abundance: .; v_gene: TRBV5-6; CDR3nt: TGTGCCAGCAGCTTGGAGACATACTATGGCTACACCTTC; CDR3aa: CASSLETYYGYTF
j_gene: TRBJ2-1; d_gene: .; abundance: .; v_gene: TRBV30; CDR3nt: TGTGCCTGGAGTGTATCACGACATTATTCCTACAATGAGCAGTTCTTC; CDR3aa: CAWSVSRHYSYNEQFF
j_gene: TRBJ2-7; d_gene: .; abundance: .; v_gene: TRBV7-2; CDR3nt: TGTGCCAGCAGCTTAGGTGATGGCAGCCGGCACGAGCAGTACTTC; CDR3aa: CASSLGDGSRHEQYF
j_gene: TRBJ2-2; d_gene: .; abundance: .; v_gene: TRBV14; CDR3nt: TGTGCCAGCAGCCAAGATCGCACCGGGGAGCTGTTTTTT; CDR3aa: CASSQDRTGELFF
j_gene: TRBJ2-7; d_gene: .; abundance: few; v_gene: TRBV7-6; CDR3nt: TGTGCCAGCAGCCCCCGGGCCACCTCCTACGAGCAGTACTTC; CDR3aa: CASSPRATSYEQYF
j_gene: TRBJ2-3; d_gene: TRBD1; abundance: .; v_gene: TRBV19; CDR3nt: TGTGCCAGTAGTCAGGGACAGGACACCACAGATACGCAGTATTTT; CDR3aa: CASSQGQDTTDTQYF
j_gene: TRBJ1-2; d_gene: TRBD1; abundance: .; v_gene: TRBV4-1; CDR3nt: TGCGCCAGCAGCCAGAGACAGGGGACCCATGGCTACACCTTC; CDR3aa: CASSQRQGTHGYTF
j_gene: TRBJ1-6; d_gene: TRBD1; abundance: .; v_gene: TRBV27; CDR3nt: TGTGCCAGCAGTCCCGAAAGAGGACAGGGTAATTCACCCCTCCACTTT; CDR3aa: CASSPERGQGNSPLHF
j_gene: TRBJ2-7; d_gene: .; abundance: .; v_gene: TRBV7-2; CDR3nt: TGTGCCAGCAGTAAAACTTCGTACGAGCAGTACTTC; CDR3aa: CASSKTSYEQYF
j_gene: TRBJ1-2; d_gene: .; abundance: .; v_gene: TRBV10-3; CDR3nt: TGTGCCATCAGTGAAATAAGGCTCTATGGCTACACCTTC; CDR3aa: CAISEIRLYGYTF
j_gene: TRBJ2-7; d_gene: .; abundance: .; v_gene: TRBV6-6; CDR3nt: TGTGCCAGCAGTTATAAGGACTCCTACGAGCAGTACTTC; CDR3aa: CASSYKDSYEQYF
j_gene: TRBJ2-7; d_gene: .; abundance: .; v_gene: TRBV5-6; CDR3nt: TGTGCCAGCAGCTTGGAAATGAGGAGCGGGACAAGCTTC; CDR3aa: CASSLEMRSGTSF
j_gene: TRBJ1-2; d_gene: .; abundance: once; v_gene: TRBV28; CDR3nt: TGTGCCAGCAGTTTACTTGGAACGGACTATGGCTACACCTTC; CDR3aa: CASSLLGTDYGYTF
j_gene: TRBJ2-1; d_gene: .; abundance: .; v_gene: TRBV5-1; CDR3nt: TGCGCCAGCAGCCCCCTACTAGGACTGGACTACAATGAGCAGTTCTTC; CDR3aa: CASSPLLGLDYNEQFF
j_gene: TRBJ2-7; d_gene: .; abundance: .; v_gene: TRBV6-5; CDR3nt: .; CDR3aa: CASSSSTGSGGEQYF
j_gene: TRBJ1-5; d_gene: .; abundance: .; v_gene: TRBV19; CDR3nt: TGTGCCAGTACCTTCCGACGGGATAGCAATCAGCCCCAGCATTTT; CDR3aa: CASTFRRDSNQPQHF
j_gene: TRBJ1-5; d_gene: .; abundance: .; v_gene: TRBV15; CDR3nt: TGTGCCACCAGCGCTGATAGTGGTCCGCAGCCCCAGCATTTT; CDR3aa: CATSADSGPQPQHF
j_gene: TRBJ2-7; d_gene: .; abundance: .; v_gene: TRBV4-1; CDR3nt: TGCGCCAGCAGCCAAGGGACTCAGGGACACTACGAGCAGTACTTC; CDR3aa: CASSQGTQGHYEQYF
j_gene: TRBJ2-3; d_gene: .; abundance: .; v_gene: TRBV6-5; CDR3nt: TGTGCCAGCAGGAAGACTATCTTAGATACGCAGTATTTT; CDR3aa: CASRKTILDTQYF
j_gene: TRBJ2-3; d_gene: .; abundance: .; v_gene: TRBV9; CDR3nt: TGTGCCAGCAGCGTTTCGGCGCTATGGACAGATACGCAGTATTTT; CDR3aa: CASSVSALWTDTQYF
j_gene: TRBJ2-1; d_gene: .; abundance: .; v_gene: TRBV5-5; CDR3nt: TGTGCCAGCAGCTTGGCAGGTGAGCAGTTCTTC; CDR3aa: CASSLAGEQFF